Below, one T cell receptor (beta chain) is given with its context. Generated by immunoSEQ multiplex PCR, the TCRdb table keeps only in-frame clones and is missing some. The data contain more than 100,000 clones, approximately 80% of them singletons. The data stem from a study of blood T cell repertoires in COVID-19. Looking at the study overall: Italy, Spain and the United States were the sources of the convalescent and acute COVID-19 samples.

Between the trimmed V and J ends, which lost 0 bases and 4 bases, there was a span of 15 bases. The germline V gene has CDR1 PRHDT and CDR2 FYEKMQ (reference sequence). The CDR3 contains 16 residues. This receptor was taken from a human donor in a cohort sampled during active COVID-19. This chain links TRBV13 with TRBJ1-1; TRBD1 might be the D (6 bases). Sequencing was carried out using peripheral blood. Here the CDR3 reads CASSLGVGALGTEAFF. DNA of the CDR3: TGTGCCAGCAGCTTAGGAGTGGGGGCGCTGGGCACTGAAGCTTTCTTT.